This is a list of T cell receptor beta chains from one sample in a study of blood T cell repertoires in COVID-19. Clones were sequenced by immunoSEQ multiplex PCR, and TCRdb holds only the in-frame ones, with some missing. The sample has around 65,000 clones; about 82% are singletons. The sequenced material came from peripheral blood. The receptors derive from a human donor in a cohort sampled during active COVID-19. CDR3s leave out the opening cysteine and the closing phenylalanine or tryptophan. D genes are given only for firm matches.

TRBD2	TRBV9	ASSVALSGGAGEQF
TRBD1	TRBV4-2	ASSPGQGSGELF
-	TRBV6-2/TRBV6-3	ASSYGTLNSNQPQH
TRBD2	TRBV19	ASTPVGLAGNTGELF
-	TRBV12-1	ANIQEGTGELF
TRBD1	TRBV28	ASSPGTGAWEQY
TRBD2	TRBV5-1	ASSRYSGGAGSDTQY
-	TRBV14	ASSQEGQIYGYT
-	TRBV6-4	ASSRGPGGGYT
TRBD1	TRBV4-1	ASSRTGTGGGYT
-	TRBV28	ASSGPPGVNTEAF
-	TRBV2	ASIGGILSEAF
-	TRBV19	ASTRGKAGNTIY
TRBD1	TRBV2	ASSEPGGNTIY
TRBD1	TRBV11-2	ASSPWTGRATNEKLF
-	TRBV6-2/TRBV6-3	ASSYKGGAGTEAF
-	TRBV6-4	ASSDSGAPPDTQY
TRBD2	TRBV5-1	ASSLVTSGGTDTQY
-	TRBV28	ASSPGIAKNIQY
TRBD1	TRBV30	AWSKGAVEKLF
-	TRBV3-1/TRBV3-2	ASSLTTRGPQH
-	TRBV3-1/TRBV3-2	ASSPTLGTQY
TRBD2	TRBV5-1	ASNPRGGRYNEQF
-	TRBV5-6	ASKGRGADEKLF
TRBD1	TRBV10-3	AISEGTGGNNQPQH
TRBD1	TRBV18	ASSATGGSENTIY
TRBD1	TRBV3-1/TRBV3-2	ASSQEGAGGNYGYT
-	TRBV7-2	ASSFGERSTDTQY
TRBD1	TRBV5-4	ASPPGTGGNNEKLF
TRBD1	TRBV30	ACDRANTEAF
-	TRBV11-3	ASSLGRYYEQY
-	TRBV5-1	ASSQTDIGELF
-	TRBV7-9	ASSRDIGGYQPQH
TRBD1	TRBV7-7	ASSTGQGARPYGYT
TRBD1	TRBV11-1	ASSRDREETQY
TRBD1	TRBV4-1	ASSQAGTATNEKLF
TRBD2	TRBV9	ASSVEGRGRTQY
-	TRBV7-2	ASSESSYNSPLH
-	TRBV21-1	ASSKAQRQGAYEQY